Below are 20 T cell receptor beta chains sequenced from a single sample in a study of blood T cell repertoires in COVID-19. The protocol was immunoSEQ multiplex PCR, while the TCRdb copy is restricted to in-frame clones and leaves out a portion. The sample records 40,000 or so clones, 80% to 90% being singletons. Specimen: peripheral blood. The receptors here all came from a man in his forties with active COVID-19.

The CDR3 DNA sequence: TGTGCCAGCAGTTCGGACAGGGAGGGCACTGAAGCTTTCTTT. This sequence encodes CASSSDREGTEAFF. The J gene is TRBJ1-1, the V gene TRBV6-2 or TRBV6-3, with 8 bases aligning to TRBD1. J was trimmed by 4 bases and V by 4 bases; bases with no gene match: 5. The germline V gene encodes CDR1 MNHEY and CDR2 SVGEGT. The CDR3 extends over 14 amino acids.

The chain combines TRBV3-1 (or the pseudogene TRBV3-2) with TRBJ1-2; D is unclear. Trimming took off 0 bases at V and 8 bases at J, with 16 bases between the two ends. This CDR3 is built from 15 residues. Per germline, CDR1 LGHDT and CDR2 YNNKEL (reference sequence). CDR3 loop: CASSQDRWPEEGYTF. CDR3 DNA sequence: TGTGCCAGCAGCCAAGATCGGTGGCCGGAGGAAGGCTACACCTTC.

The rearrangement joins TRBV30 to TRBJ2-5; D perhaps matches TRBD2 (6 bases). CDR3 size: 14 residues. The V gene lost 0 bases and the J gene lost 2 bases, with 10 bases spanning the gap. In germline, CDR1 is GTSNPN, CDR2 SVGIG (reference sequence). This CDR3 reads CAWSVQAGQETQYF. The CDR3 DNA follows: TGTGCCTGGAGTGTACAGGCGGGACAAGAGACCCAGTACTTC.

This clone has just one count. The rearrangement uses TRBV28 and TRBJ2-5; TRBD1 aligns across 9 bases. The germline CDR1 and CDR2 sequences are MDHEN and SYDVKM. V trimming: 4 bases; J trimming: 7 bases; junction bases outside the gene matches: 13. This CDR3 is 16 amino acids long. The CDR3 sequence is CASSSTVQGAQGTQYF. DNA of the CDR3: TGTGCCAGCAGTTCAACCGTACAGGGGGCGCAGGGGACCCAGTACTTC.

V gene TRBV14 combines with J gene TRBJ2-1, with TRBD2 matching over 14 bases. Germline lookup yields CDR1 SGHDN and CDR2 FVKESK. The CDR3 runs to 17 residues. V trimming: 0 bases; J trimming: 9 bases; junction bases outside the gene matches: 7. CDR3 loop: CASSQEMGLAGESEQFF. The CDR3 DNA follows: TGTGCCAGCAGCCAAGAAATGGGACTAGCGGGAGAGAGTGAGCAGTTCTTC.

The chain combines TRBV5-4 with TRBJ2-5; TRBD2 matches at 8 bases. The CDR3 contains 12 residues. Germline loops: CDR1 SGHNT, CDR2 YYREEE (reference sequence). The V gene end was trimmed by 7 bases and the J gene end by 5 bases; junction bases not matched to a gene: 4. The CDR3 DNA reads TGTGCCAGCTCTCGGGGGGGGGAGACCCAGTACTTC. It specifies CASSRGGETQYF.

This chain links TRBV6-5 with TRBJ1-5; D remains unclear. The germline V gene encodes CDR1 MNHEY and CDR2 SVGAGI. The CDR3 runs to 14 residues. V dropped 2 bases and J dropped 1 base, with 6 bases sitting between them. CDR3 region: CASSYLGSNQPQHF. Written as DNA, the CDR3 is TGTGCCAGCAGTTACCTTGGCAGCAATCAGCCCCAGCATTTT.

The chain has TRBV5-6 and TRBJ2-5, with 8 bases fitting TRBD1. The trim removed 1 base at V and 5 bases at J, leaving 19 bases unmatched. This CDR3 has 19 residues. The V gene's germline CDR1 is SGHDT and CDR2 YYEEEE. This chain's CDR3 is CASSLRPWTRGLVGETQYF. DNA of the CDR3: TGTGCCAGCAGCTTGAGGCCCTGGACCAGGGGGCTTGTGGGTGAGACCCAGTACTTC.

The V gene is TRBV5-6, the J gene TRBJ1-1, with 9 bases identical to TRBD1. There are 15 residues in the CDR3. With 4 bases clipped from V and 4 bases from J, the junction kept 8 bases outside the gene matches. CDR1 SGHDT and CDR2 YYEEEE come from the germline V gene. CDR3 DNA: TGTGCCAGCAGCCCGGACAGGGGATATGGCACTGAAGCTTTCTTT. Translated, it gives CASSPDRGYGTEAFF.

This chain connects TRBV9 to TRBJ1-2; no clear D gene. The CDR3 has 13 amino acids. Trimming took off 4 bases at V and 1 base at J, with 8 bases between the two ends. CDR1 and CDR2 from the germline V gene are SGDLS and YYNGEE. Here the CDR3 reads CASSSGFNYGYTF. CDR3 sequence (DNA): TGTGCCAGCAGCTCGGGGTTTAACTATGGCTACACCTTC.

The chain links TRBV7-9 to TRBJ1-6, with 8 bases matching TRBD1. The germline CDR1 and CDR2 sequences are SEHNR and FQNEAQ (reference sequence). V trimming: 6 bases; J trimming: 6 bases; junction bases outside the gene matches: 4. This CDR3 has 14 residues. CDR3 in amino acids: CASSGQGGNSPLHF. As DNA, the CDR3 is TGTGCCAGCAGTGGACAGGGTGGTAATTCACCCCTCCACTTT.

The J gene is TRBJ2-7, the V gene TRBV30; TRBD2 agrees at 7 bases. V dropped 0 bases and J dropped 5; count of bases not matched to a gene: 4. The CDR3 spans 13 residues. Germline V gene sequence: CDR1 GTSNPN, CDR2 SVGIG (reference sequence). The CDR3 DNA reads as TGTGCCTGGAGTGTACGGGGGGTCCACGAGCAGTACTTC. Translation gives CAWSVRGVHEQYF.

This clone was seen just once. The chain uses TRBV19 and TRBJ1-5; 7 bases agree with TRBD1. This CDR3 has 15 amino acids. Germline lookup yields CDR1 LNHDA and CDR2 SQIVND (reference sequence). V shed 5 bases and J 1 base; nucleotides not matched to a gene: 5. The CDR3 DNA follows: TGTGCCAGTAGTGTCGGGACAGCAAGCAATCAGCCCCAGCATTTT. Residues: CASSVGTASNQPQHF. The entire variable domain, with the rest obtained from reference TRBV19 and TRBJ1-5, is as follows: DGGITQSPKYLFRKEGQNVTLSCEQNLNHDAMYWYRQDPGQGLRLIYYSQIVNDFQKGDIAEGYSVSREKKESFPLTVTSAQKNPTAFYLCASSVGTASNQPQHFGDGTRLSIL.

The V gene is TRBV29-1, the J gene TRBJ2-2; TRBD2 matches at 11 bases. Looked up from germline, CDR1 is SQVTM and CDR2 is ANQGSEA. The CDR3 extends over 15 amino acids. With 3 bases clipped from V and 8 bases from J, the junction kept 8 bases outside the gene matches. The CDR3 loop is CSVDRLAGRPGELFF. The CDR3 DNA sequence: TGCAGCGTTGATCGACTAGCGGGACGTCCGGGGGAGCTGTTTTTT.

V usage is TRBV4-1 and J usage is TRBJ2-7; 10 nucleotides align to TRBD2. CDR3 length equals 15 residues. The V segment lost 5 bases and the J segment 5 bases; nucleotides outside the gene matches: 9. CDR1 is MGHRA, CDR2 YSYEKL, per germline. The CDR3 nucleotides read TGCGCCAGCAGCTTACGACTAGCGGGTGTCGACGAGCAGTACTTC. Translating it yields CASSLRLAGVDEQYF.

The V call is TRBV7-3, the J call TRBJ2-3, with D perhaps matching TRBD2 (5 bases). The CDR3 totals 14 residues. Germline CDR1 is SGHTA and CDR2 is FQGTGA. V lost 5 bases to trimming and J lost 1 base, with 10 bases between them. In DNA, the CDR3 is TGTGCCAGCAGCCACGTCGGGGGCACAGATACGCAGTATTTT. It is translated as CASSHVGGTDTQYF.

In this sample, this clone turned up once. The rearrangement uses TRBV9 and TRBJ2-7; D is uncertain. Per germline, CDR1 SGDLS and CDR2 YYNGEE. V was trimmed by 8 bases and J by 6 bases, leaving 18 bases between them. The CDR3 length is 13 residues. The CDR3 region is CASSYSGAAEQYF. The CDR3 DNA follows: TGTGCCAGTTCCTACAGTGGTGCAGCCGAGCAGTACTTC.

The chain has TRBV7-9 and TRBJ2-1; D gene uncertain. The length of the CDR3 is 13 residues. V lost 5 bases to trimming and J lost 7 bases, with 12 bases between them. The V gene's germline CDR1 is SEHNR and CDR2 FQNEAQ (reference sequence). CDR3 sequence reads: CASSAKYGNEQFF. DNA of the CDR3: TGTGCCAGCAGCGCGAAGTACGGGAATGAGCAGTTCTTC.

This clone was recorded once. The chain uses TRBV19 and TRBJ2-7, with D possibly TRBD1 on 5 matching bases. CDR3 length: 15 residues. In germline, CDR1 is LNHDA, CDR2 SQIVND (reference sequence). V dropped 3 bases and J dropped 1 base, with 13 bases sitting between them. The CDR3 loop reads CASSMVAGFSYEQYF. For the CDR3, the DNA is TGTGCCAGTAGTATGGTGGCAGGGTTTTCCTACGAGCAGTACTTC.

This clone was detected once. This sequence joins TRBV28 and TRBJ1-2, with 7 bases that match TRBD1. CDR1 MDHEN and CDR2 SYDVKM come from the germline V gene. The CDR3 extends over 14 amino acids. With V trimmed by 4 bases and J by 2 bases, 4 bases remained unmatched. The CDR3 spells CASSSEGANYGYTF. CDR3 DNA: TGTGCCAGCAGTTCGGAGGGGGCCAACTATGGCTACACCTTC.